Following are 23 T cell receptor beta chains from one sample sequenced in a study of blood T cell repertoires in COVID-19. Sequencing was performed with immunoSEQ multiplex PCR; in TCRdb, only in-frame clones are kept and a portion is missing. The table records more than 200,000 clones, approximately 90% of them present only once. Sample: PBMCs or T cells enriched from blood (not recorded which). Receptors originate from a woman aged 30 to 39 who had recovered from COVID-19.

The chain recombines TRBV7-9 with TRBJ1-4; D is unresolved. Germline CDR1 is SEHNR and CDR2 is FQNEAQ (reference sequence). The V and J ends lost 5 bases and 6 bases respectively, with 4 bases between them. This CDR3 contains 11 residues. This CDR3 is CASSPDEKLFF. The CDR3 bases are TGTGCCAGCAGCCCTGATGAAAAACTGTTTTTT.

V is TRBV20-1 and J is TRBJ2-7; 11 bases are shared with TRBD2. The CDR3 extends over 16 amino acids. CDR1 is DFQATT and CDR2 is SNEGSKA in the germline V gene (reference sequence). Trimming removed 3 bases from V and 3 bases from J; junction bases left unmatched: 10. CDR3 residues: CSASGSGRDLNYEQYF. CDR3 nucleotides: TGCAGTGCTAGTGGTAGCGGGAGGGATCTTAACTACGAGCAGTACTTC.

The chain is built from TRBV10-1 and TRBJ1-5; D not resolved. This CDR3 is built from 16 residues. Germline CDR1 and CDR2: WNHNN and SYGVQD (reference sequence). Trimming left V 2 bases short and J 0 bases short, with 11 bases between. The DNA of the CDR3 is TGCGCCAGCAGTGAGATGCGGGTTTATAGCAATCAGCCCCAGCATTTT. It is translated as CASSEMRVYSNQPQHF.

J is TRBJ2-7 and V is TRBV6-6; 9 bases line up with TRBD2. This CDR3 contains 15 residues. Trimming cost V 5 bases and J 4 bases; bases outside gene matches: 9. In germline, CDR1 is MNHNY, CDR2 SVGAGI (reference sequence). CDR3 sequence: CASSPRETSGYEQYF. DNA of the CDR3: TGTGCCAGCAGTCCCAGGGAGACTAGCGGATACGAGCAGTACTTC.

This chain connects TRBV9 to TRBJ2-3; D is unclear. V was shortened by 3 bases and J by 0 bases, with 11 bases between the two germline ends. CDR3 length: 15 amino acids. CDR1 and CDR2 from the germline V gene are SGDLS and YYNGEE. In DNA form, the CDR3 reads TGTGCCAGCAGCGGCTTTGCGCCTAGCACAGATACGCAGTATTTT. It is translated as CASSGFAPSTDTQYF.

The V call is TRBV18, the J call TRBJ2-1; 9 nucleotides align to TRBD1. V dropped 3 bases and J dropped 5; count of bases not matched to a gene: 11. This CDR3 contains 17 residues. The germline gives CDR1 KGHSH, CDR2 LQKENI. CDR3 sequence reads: CASSPAQGQGGNNEQFF. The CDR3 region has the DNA TGTGCCAGCTCACCCGCCCAGGGACAGGGTGGGAACAATGAGCAGTTCTTC.

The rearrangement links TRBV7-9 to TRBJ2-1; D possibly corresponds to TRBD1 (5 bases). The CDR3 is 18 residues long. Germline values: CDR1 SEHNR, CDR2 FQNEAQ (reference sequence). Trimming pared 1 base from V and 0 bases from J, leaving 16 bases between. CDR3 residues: CASSLDSGYPSSYNEQFF. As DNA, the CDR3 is TGTGCCAGCAGCTTAGATTCAGGGTATCCGAGCTCCTACAATGAGCAGTTCTTC.

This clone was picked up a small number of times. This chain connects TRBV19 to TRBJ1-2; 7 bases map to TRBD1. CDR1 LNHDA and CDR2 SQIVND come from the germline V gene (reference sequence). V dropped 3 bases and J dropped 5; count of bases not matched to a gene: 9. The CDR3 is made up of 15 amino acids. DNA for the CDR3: TGTGCCAGTAGTATGGACCGGGAGGGGGCTTATGGCTACACCTTC. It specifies CASSMDREGAYGYTF.

The CDR3, as DNA: TGTGCCAGCAGCCCCGCCTTCGGGGGCAGGGGGCATCACTACACCTTC. Residues: CASSPAFGGRGHHYTF. The chain joins TRBV11-2 to TRBJ1-2; 8 bases are shared with TRBD1. This CDR3 is 16 amino acids long. CDR1 and CDR2 (germline): SGHAT, FQNNGV. The V and J ends lost 5 bases and 10 bases, in that order; junction bases with no gene match: 18.

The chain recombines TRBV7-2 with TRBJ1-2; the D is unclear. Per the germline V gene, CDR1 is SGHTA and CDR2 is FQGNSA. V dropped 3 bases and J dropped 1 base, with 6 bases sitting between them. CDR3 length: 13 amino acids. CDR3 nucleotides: TGTGCCAGCAGCTTCTTAAATAACTATGGCTACACCTTC. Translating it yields CASSFLNNYGYTF.

CDR3 nucleotides: TGCGCCAGCAGCCAAGATTTTGGACAGACGAATGAAAAACTGTTTTTT. Translated, it gives CASSQDFGQTNEKLFF. The chain employs TRBV4-3 and TRBJ1-4, with D maybe TRBD1 (6 bases). CDR3 length: 16 amino acids. Per the germline V gene, CDR1 is LGHNA and CDR2 is YSLEER. V lost 0 bases and J 5 bases, leaving 13 bases between the germline ends.

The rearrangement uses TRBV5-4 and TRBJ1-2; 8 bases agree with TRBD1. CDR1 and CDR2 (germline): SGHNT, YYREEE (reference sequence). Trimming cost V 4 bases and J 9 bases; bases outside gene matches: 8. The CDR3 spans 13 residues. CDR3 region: CASSPGQGGSYTF. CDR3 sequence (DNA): TGTGCCAGCAGCCCCGGACAGGGCGGCAGCTACACCTTC.

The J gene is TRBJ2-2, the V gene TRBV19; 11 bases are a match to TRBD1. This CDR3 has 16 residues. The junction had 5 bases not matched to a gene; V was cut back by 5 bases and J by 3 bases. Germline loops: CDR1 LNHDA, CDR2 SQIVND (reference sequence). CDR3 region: CASSPGTGGDTGELFF. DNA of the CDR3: TGTGCCAGTAGTCCTGGGACAGGGGGTGACACCGGGGAGCTGTTTTTT.

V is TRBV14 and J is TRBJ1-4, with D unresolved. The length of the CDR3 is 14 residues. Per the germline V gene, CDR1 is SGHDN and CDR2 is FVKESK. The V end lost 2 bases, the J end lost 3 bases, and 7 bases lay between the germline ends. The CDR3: CASSQSLANEKLFF. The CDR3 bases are TGTGCCAGCAGCCAATCCCTTGCTAATGAAAAACTGTTTTTT.

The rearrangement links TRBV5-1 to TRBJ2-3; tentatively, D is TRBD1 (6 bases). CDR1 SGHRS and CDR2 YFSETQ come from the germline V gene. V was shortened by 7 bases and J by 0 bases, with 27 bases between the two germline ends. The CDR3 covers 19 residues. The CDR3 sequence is CASGIRDTAWITSTDTQYF. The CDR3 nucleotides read TGCGCCAGCGGGATTAGGGACACAGCCTGGATAACTAGCACAGATACGCAGTATTTT.

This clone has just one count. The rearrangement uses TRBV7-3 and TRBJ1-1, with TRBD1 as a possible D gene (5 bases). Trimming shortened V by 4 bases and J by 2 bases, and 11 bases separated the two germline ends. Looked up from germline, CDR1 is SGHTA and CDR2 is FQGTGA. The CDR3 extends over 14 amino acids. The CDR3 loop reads CASSSQGINTEAFF. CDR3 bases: TGTGCCAGCAGCTCTCAGGGAATTAACACTGAAGCTTTCTTT.

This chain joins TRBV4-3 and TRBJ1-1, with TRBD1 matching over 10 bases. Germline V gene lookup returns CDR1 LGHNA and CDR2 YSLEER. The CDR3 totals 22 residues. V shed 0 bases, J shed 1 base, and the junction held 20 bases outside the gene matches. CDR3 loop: CASSQDSSPRTGGFPANTEAFF. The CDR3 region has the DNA TGCGCCAGCAGCCAAGACTCCTCACCCAGGACAGGGGGATTCCCCGCGAACACTGAAGCTTTCTTT.

In DNA, the CDR3 is TGCGCCAGCAGTGCGAATTCCGGGGTGAGAGCCCAGTACTTC. Encoded protein: CASSANSGVRAQYF. V gene TRBV10-2 combines with J gene TRBJ2-5; D might be TRBD2 (5 bases). Trimming cost V 4 bases and J 9 bases, with 18 bases left between them. The CDR3 spans 14 residues. Germline CDR1 is WSHSY and CDR2 is SAAADI.

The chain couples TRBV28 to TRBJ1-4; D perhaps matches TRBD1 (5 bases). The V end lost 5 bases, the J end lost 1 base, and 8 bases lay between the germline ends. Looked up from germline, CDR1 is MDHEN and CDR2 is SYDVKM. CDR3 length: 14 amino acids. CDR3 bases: TGTGCCAGCAGTCCGGGGGTAACTAATGAAAAACTGTTTTTT. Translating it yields CASSPGVTNEKLFF.

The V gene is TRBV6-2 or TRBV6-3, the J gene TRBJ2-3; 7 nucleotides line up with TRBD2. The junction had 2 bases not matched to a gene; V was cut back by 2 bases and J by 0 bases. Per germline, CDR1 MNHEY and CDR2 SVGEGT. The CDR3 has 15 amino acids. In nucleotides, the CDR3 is TGTGCCAGCAGTTACGGCGGGAGCAGCACAGATACGCAGTATTTT. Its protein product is CASSYGGSSTDTQYF.

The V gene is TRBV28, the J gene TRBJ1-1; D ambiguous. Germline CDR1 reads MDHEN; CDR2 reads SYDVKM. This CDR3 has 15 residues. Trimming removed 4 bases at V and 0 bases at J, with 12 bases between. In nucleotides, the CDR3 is TGTGCCAGCAGTTCGCGGGCAGTCTTGAACACTGAAGCTTTCTTT. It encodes CASSSRAVLNTEAFF.

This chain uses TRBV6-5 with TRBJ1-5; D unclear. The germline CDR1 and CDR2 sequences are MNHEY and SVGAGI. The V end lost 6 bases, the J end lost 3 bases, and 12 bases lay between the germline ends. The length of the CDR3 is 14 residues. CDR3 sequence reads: CASSQRRDNQPQHF. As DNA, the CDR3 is TGTGCCAGCAGCCAGCGACGGGACAATCAGCCCCAGCATTTT.

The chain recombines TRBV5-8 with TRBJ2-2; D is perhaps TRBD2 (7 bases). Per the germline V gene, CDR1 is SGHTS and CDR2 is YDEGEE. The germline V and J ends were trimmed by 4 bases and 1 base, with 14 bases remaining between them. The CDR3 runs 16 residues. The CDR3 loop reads CASSPLRGLNTGELFF. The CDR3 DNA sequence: TGTGCCAGCAGCCCTTTGCGGGGGCTGAACACCGGGGAGCTGTTTTTT. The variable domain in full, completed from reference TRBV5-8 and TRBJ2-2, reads EAGVTQSPTHLIKTRGQQATLRCSPISGHTSVYWYQQALGLGLQFLLWYDEGEERNRGNFPPRFSGRQFPNYSSELNVNALELEDSALYLCASSPLRGLNTGELFFGEGSRLTVL.